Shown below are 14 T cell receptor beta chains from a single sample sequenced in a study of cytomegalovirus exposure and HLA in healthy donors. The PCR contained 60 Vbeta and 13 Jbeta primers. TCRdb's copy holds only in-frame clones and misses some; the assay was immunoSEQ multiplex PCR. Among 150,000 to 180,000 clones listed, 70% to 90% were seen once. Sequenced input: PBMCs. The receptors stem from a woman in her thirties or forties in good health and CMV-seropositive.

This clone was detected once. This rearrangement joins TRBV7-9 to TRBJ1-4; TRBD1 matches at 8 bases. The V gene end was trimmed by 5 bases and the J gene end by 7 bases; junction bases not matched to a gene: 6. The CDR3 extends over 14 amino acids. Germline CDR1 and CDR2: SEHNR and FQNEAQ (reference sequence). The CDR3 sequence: CASSRTGSGEKLFF. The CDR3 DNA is TGTGCCAGCAGCAGGACAGGGTCGGGTGAAAAACTGTTTTTT.

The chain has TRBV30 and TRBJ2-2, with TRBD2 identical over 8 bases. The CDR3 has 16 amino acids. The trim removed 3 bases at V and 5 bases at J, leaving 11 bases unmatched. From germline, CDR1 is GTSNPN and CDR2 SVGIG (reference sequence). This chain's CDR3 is CAWRNDGTSLTGELFF. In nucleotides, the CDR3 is TGTGCCTGGAGAAACGACGGGACTAGTCTAACCGGGGAGCTGTTTTTT.

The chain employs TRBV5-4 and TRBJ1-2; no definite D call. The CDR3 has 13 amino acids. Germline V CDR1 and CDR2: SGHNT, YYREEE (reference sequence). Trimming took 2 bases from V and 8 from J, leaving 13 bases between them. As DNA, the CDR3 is TGTGCCAGCAGCTTTGGCTCGAACGGGGGCTACACCTTC. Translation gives CASSFGSNGGYTF.

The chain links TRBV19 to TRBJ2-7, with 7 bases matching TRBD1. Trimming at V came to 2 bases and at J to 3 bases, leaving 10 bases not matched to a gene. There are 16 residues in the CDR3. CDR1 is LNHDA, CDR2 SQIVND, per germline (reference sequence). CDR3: CASSIRGAGGFYEQYF. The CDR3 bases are TGTGCCAGTAGTATAAGAGGCGCAGGGGGTTTCTACGAGCAGTACTTC. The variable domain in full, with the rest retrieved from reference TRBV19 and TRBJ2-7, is DGGITQSPKYLFRKEGQNVTLSCEQNLNHDAMYWYRQDPGQGLRLIYYSQIVNDFQKGDIAEGYSVSREKKESFPLTVTSAQKNPTAFYLCASSIRGAGGFYEQYFGPGTRLTVT.

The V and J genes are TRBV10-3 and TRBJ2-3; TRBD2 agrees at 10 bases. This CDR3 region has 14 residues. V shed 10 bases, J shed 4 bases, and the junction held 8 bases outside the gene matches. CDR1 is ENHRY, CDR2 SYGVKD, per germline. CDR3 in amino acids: CATSPSGSPDTQYF. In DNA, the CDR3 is TGTGCCACCTCGCCTAGCGGGAGCCCAGATACGCAGTATTTT.

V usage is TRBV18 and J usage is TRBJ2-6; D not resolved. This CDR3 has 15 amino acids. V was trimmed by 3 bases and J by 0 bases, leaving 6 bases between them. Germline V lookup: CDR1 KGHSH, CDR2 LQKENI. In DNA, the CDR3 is TGTGCCAGCTCACCGTCCAGCTCTGGGGCCAACGTCCTGACTTTC. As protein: CASSPSSSGANVLTF.

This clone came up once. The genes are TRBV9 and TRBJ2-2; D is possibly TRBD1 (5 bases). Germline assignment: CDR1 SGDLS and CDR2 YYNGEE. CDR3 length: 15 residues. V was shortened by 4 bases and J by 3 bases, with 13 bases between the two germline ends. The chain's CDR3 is CASSFDDSYTGELFF. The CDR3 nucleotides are TGTGCCAGCAGCTTCGATGACAGTTACACCGGGGAGCTGTTTTTT.

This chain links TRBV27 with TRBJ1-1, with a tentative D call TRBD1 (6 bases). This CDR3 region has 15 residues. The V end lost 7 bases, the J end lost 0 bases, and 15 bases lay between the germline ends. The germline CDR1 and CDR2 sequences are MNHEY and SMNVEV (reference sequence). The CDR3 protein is CASKKQGILNTEAFF. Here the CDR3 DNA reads TGTGCCAGCAAGAAACAGGGAATTCTGAACACTGAAGCTTTCTTT.

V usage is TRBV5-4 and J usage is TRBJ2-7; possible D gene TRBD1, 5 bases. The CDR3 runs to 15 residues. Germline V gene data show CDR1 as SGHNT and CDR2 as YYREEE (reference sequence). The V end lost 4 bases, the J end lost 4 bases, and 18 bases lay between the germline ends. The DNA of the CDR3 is TGTGCCAGCAGCGAACCAAGGCAGGGAACGTACGAGCAGTACTTC. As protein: CASSEPRQGTYEQYF.

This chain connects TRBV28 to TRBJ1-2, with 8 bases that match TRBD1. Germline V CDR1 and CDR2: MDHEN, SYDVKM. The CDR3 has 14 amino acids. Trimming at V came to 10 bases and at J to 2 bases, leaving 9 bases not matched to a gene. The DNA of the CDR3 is TGTGCCAACCCGGACAGGGATAAGAACTATGGCTACACCTTC. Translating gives CANPDRDKNYGYTF.

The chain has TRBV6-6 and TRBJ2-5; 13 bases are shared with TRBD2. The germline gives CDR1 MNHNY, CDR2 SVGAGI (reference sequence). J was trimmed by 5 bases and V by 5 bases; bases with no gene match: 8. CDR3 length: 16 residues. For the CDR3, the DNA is TGTGCCAGCAGTCGCCCACTAGCGGGAGGGAGGGAGACCCAGTACTTC. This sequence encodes CASSRPLAGGRETQYF.

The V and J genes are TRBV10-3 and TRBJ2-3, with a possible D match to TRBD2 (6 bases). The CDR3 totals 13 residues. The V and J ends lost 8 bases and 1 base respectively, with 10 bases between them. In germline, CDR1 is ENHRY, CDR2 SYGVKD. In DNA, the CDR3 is TGTGCCATCTCTCCGGGGGGCACAGATACGCAGTATTTT. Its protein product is CAISPGGTDTQYF.

The CDR3 DNA sequence: TGCGCCAGCAGCGATGGCACACACATTTCTGGAAACACCATATATTTT. Translation: CASSDGTHISGNTIYF. The chain carries TRBV5-1 and TRBJ1-3; no clear D gene. The CDR3 contains 16 residues. The V and J ends lost 4 bases and 1 base respectively, with 15 bases between them. Germline V gene sequence: CDR1 SGHRS, CDR2 YFSETQ. The entire variable domain, with the rest obtained from reference TRBV5-1 and TRBJ1-3, is as follows: KAGVTQTPRYLIKTRGQQVTLSCSPISGHRSVSWYQQTPGQGLQFLFEYFSETQRNKGNFPGRFSGRQFSNSRSEMNVSTLELGDSALYLCASSDGTHISGNTIYFGEGSWLTVV.

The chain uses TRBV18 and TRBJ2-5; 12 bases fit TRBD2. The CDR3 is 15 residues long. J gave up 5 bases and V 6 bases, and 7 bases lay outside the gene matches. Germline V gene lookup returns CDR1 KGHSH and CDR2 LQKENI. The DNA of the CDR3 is TGTGCCAGCTCCCTAGCGGGAGGGCAGTCGGAGACCCAGTACTTC. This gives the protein CASSLAGGQSETQYF.